This T cell receptor (beta chain) was obtained from a study of T cell responses to AZD1222 COVID-19 vaccine. Study results and caveats: Regions left unmutated in variants are reportedly the target of nearly half of spike-specific TCRs. Donor demographics were predominantly white British with a female majority; clonal diversity may be underestimated.

The repertoire was sequenced with immunoSEQ multiplex PCR; TCRdb's copy has only in-frame clones and lacks some. This table holds around 140,000 clones, around 93% found once. Germline V gene lookup returns CDR1 MNHEY and CDR2 SVGAGI. There are 16 residues in the CDR3. Deletions cut 4 bases from V and 2 bases from J, with 15 bases between. Points on this clone: Its antigen is undetermined.

This clonotype originated in an adult in good health. The sequencing here drew on peripheral blood, taken on day 0 of AZD1222 vaccination. This rearrangement joins TRBV6-5 to TRBJ2-1, with a tentative D call TRBD1 (5 bases). The chain's CDR3 is CASSSRGDRPYNEQFF. DNA for the CDR3: TGTGCCAGCAGTTCCCGAGGAGACAGACCCTACAATGAGCAGTTCTTC.